This entry features one T cell receptor beta chain sequence. Its target is unknown. This entry belongs to a study of cytomegalovirus exposure and HLA in healthy donors. For the study at large: Findings of an earlier analysis included under 140 million unique TCR beta sequences from 200 million or so T cells.

Primers: 60 Vbeta forward and 13 Jbeta reverse. The protocol was immunoSEQ multiplex PCR, while the TCRdb copy is restricted to in-frame clones and leaves out a portion. The sample carries under 85,000 clones, around 79% recorded once. Study results and limitations: A later analysis showed HLA-associated TCR beta chains outstripping equally common others in clonal expansion. Most TCR sequences proved rare, with some public TCRs found in many donors. The study listed approximately 160 cytomegalovirus-associated TCR beta chains.

This clonotype originated in a woman aged 40 to 50 in good health and CMV-seropositive. Sample: PBMCs.

CDR3 region: CASSGGDWTTDTQYF. For the CDR3, the DNA is TGTGCCAGCAGTGGAGGGGACTGGACGACAGATACGCAGTATTTT. The V gene is TRBV6-5, the J gene TRBJ2-3; maybe TRBD2 (6 bases). The germline gives CDR1 MNHEY, CDR2 SVGAGI. V lost 5 bases to trimming and J lost 3 bases, with 15 bases between them. This CDR3 is 15 amino acids long.